The clone carrying this T cell receptor (beta chain) was seen a handful of times. The record originates from a study of beta chain features in type 1 diabetes. The single heparinised draw taken from each donor contained about 100 mL of blood on average. Reverse transcribing all isolated RNA meant expressed TCRB transcripts were sequenced. Using immunoSEQ multiplex PCR, the repertoire was profiled, and TCRdb retains in-frame clones only, with some absent. The data show about 200,000 clones, with 11% seen just once and 1% to 1.5% held by the top ten. The receptor's source is a young man in good health. What was sequenced was central memory CD4+ T cells from blood.

The CDR3 bases are TGTGCCAGCAGCCAAGTGGGCAGGTCCAATCAGCCCCAGCATTTT. Its translation: CASSQVGRSNQPQHF. This sequence joins TRBV4-2 and TRBJ1-5; D ambiguous. The CDR3 spans 15 residues. Trimming shortened V by 1 base and J by 3 bases, and 10 bases separated the two germline ends. Germline V gives CDR1 LGHNA, CDR2 YNFKEQ.